This T cell receptor beta chain appears in the sequencing data of a study of a mutant IDH1 vaccine in newly diagnosed glioma. Across the whole study: It was radiotherapy, temozolomide, or both that patients received previously, with most receiving both. Week 47 marked visit V13, whereas week 35 marked visit V12.

In the case of this clone: What it recognizes is unknown.

Per germline, CDR1 SGDLS and CDR2 YYNGEE. The CDR3 covers 13 residues. With 0 bases removed from V and 3 bases from J, the gap between germline ends came to 6 bases. Time point: week 35, safety follow-up. The study gave 300 ug of mutant IDH1 20-mer peptide per vaccine dose, with topical imiquimod. New WHO grade 3 or 4 astrocytomas that were IDH1-mutant and ATRX-lost occurred in the donors. The table came from immunoSEQ multiplex PCR; TCRdb's copy has only in-frame clones and leaves some out. The table lists about 48,000 clones, about 79% of them singletons. This sequence was found in a man between 40 and 49 years old with glioma. The sequencing used PBMCs, collected from a glioma patient whose treatment included an IDH1 peptide vaccine. This rearrangement joins TRBV9 to TRBJ1-1; D is possibly TRBD1 (6 bases). For the CDR3, the DNA is TGTGCCAGCAGCGTAGCAGGGGACACTGAAGCTTTCTTT. Amino acid sequence: CASSVAGDTEAFF.